One sample yielded the 9 T cell receptor beta chains listed below, sequenced in a study of blood T cell repertoires in COVID-19. The method was immunoSEQ multiplex PCR; TCRdb's version includes in-frame clones alone and lacks a portion of them. The table shows around 69,000 clones, with approximately 81% occurring only once. Sequencing was carried out using peripheral blood. Receptor source: a man aged 45-60 years with active COVID-19.

The chain combines TRBV6-1 with TRBJ2-7; TRBD2 aligns across 8 bases. CDR1 is MNHNS and CDR2 is SASEGT in the germline V gene. The V segment lost 3 bases and the J segment 6 bases; nucleotides outside the gene matches: 7. CDR3 size: 14 residues. CDR3 sequence reads: CASSDEGLVPEQYF. The CDR3, as DNA: TGTGCCAGCAGTGATGAGGGACTAGTCCCCGAGCAGTACTTC.

Concerning this clone itself: One end of the junction fails to match germline, which may point to a read error. The chain employs TRBV7-7 and TRBJ2-3; 10 positions match TRBD1. This CDR3 has 15 amino acids. Germline values: CDR1 SSHAT, CDR2 FNYEAQ (reference sequence). CDR3 in DNA: TGTGCTAGCAGCCAGACAGGGGGCGAACGAGATACGCAGTATTTT. The encoded protein is CASSQTGGERDTQYF.

V gene TRBV19 combines with J gene TRBJ1-3; no clear D gene. The CDR3 has 14 residues. Germline lookup yields CDR1 LNHDA and CDR2 SQIVND (reference sequence). The V end was cut by 5 bases, the J end by 4 bases, with 12 bases between. The CDR3: CASSPEGYGNTIYF. The DNA of the CDR3 is TGTGCCAGTAGTCCCGAGGGTTACGGAAACACCATATATTTT.

The rearrangement uses TRBV2 and TRBJ2-3, with 11 bases lining up with TRBD2. Per germline, CDR1 SNHLY and CDR2 FYNNEI. This CDR3 region has 16 residues. Trimming removed 8 bases from V and 2 bases from J; junction bases left unmatched: 9. In DNA form, the CDR3 reads TGTGCCAGCGGAGGGACTAGCGGATTTATCACAGATACGCAGTATTTT. The encoded protein is CASGGTSGFITDTQYF.

The V call is TRBV7-9, the J call TRBJ1-1, with a weak D call TRBD1 (5 bases). CDR3 size: 16 residues. Trimming took off 4 bases at V and 4 bases at J, with 19 bases between the two ends. Germline-derived CDR1 and CDR2 are SEHNR and FQNEAQ (reference sequence). CDR3 loop: CASSSGGTPGFTEAFF. CDR3 DNA: TGTGCCAGCAGCTCAGGAGGGACCCCGGGTTTCACTGAAGCTTTCTTT.

The chain employs TRBV3-1 (or the pseudogene TRBV3-2) and TRBJ2-1; 8 nucleotides agree with TRBD2. V lost 6 bases and J lost 2; bases outside the gene matches: 3. This CDR3 is built from 14 residues. Germline V gives CDR1 LGHDT, CDR2 YNNKEL (reference sequence). The CDR3 is CASSPGRAYNEQFF. For the CDR3, the DNA is TGTGCCAGCAGTCCCGGGAGGGCCTACAATGAGCAGTTCTTC.

The chain carries TRBV18 and TRBJ2-3; TRBD1 aligns across 8 bases. This CDR3 contains 13 residues. Trimming took 6 bases from V and 1 from J; bases not matched to a gene: 0. Per the germline V gene, CDR1 is KGHSH and CDR2 is LQKENI. CDR3 residues: CASSTGGTDTQYF. The CDR3, as DNA: TGTGCCAGCTCGACAGGGGGCACAGATACGCAGTATTTT. Variable domain in full (rest from reference TRBV18 and TRBJ2-3): NAGVMQNPRHLVRRRGQEARLRCSPMKGHSHVYWYRQLPEEGLKFMVYLQKENIIDESGMPKERFSAEFPKEGPSILRIQQVVRGDSAAYFCASSTGGTDTQYFGPGTRLTVL.

The rearrangement links TRBV7-2 to TRBJ2-3; TRBD2 agrees at 10 bases. The CDR3 is 16 residues long. Germline V gene sequence: CDR1 SGHTA, CDR2 FQGNSA. Trimming removed 5 bases from V and 7 bases from J; junction bases left unmatched: 12. In nucleotides, the CDR3 is TGTGCCAGCAGCGCGTCTAGCGGGAGACTCCCGAATACGCAGTATTTT. Translated, it gives CASSASSGRLPNTQYF. Combining the CDR3 with reference TRBV7-2 and TRBJ2-3 gives the whole variable domain GAGVSQSPSNKVTEKGKDVELRCDPISGHTALYWYRQSLGQGLEFLIYFQGNSAPDKSGLPSDRFSAERTGGSVSTLTIQRTQQEDSAVYLCASSASSGRLPNTQYFGPGTRLTVL.

This chain uses TRBV3-1 (or the pseudogene TRBV3-2) with TRBJ2-5; D gene uncertain. CDR1 and CDR2 (germline): LGHDT, YNNKEL (reference sequence). V was cut by 4 bases and J by 9 bases, with 12 bases left in between. The CDR3 consists of 12 residues. CDR3 in amino acids: CASSPGNKAQYF. The CDR3 bases are TGTGCCAGCAGCCCGGGTAACAAGGCCCAGTACTTC.